The 5 T cell receptor beta chains listed next were all sequenced from one sample in a study of cytomegalovirus exposure and HLA in healthy donors. This PCR relied on a set of 60 Vbeta primers and 13 Jbeta primers. Profiled with immunoSEQ multiplex PCR; TCRdb holds only in-frame clones, not every one. The data hold approximately 130,000 clones, with 60% to 80% observed a single time. The sample taken for sequencing was PBMCs. The receptors here all came from an older woman in good health and CMV-seropositive.

V and J are TRBV7-9 and TRBJ1-4; D remains ambiguous. V dropped 1 base and J dropped 2 bases, with 11 bases sitting between them. The CDR3 extends over 16 amino acids. Germline V CDR1 and CDR2: SEHNR, FQNEAQ (reference sequence). CDR3 DNA: TGTGCCAGCAGCTTAGGGGGAGCTCAGACTAATGAAAAACTGTTTTTT. Its translation is CASSLGGAQTNEKLFF.

V and J are TRBV29-1 and TRBJ2-5; D not resolved. The assigned J gene may be wrong: the sequence end matches TRBJ2-7 better. Germline CDR1 is SQVTM and CDR2 is ANQGSEA. This CDR3 region has 13 residues. DNA for the CDR3: TGCAGCGTTGATGGCGGCAGCACTTACGAGCAGTACTTC. This translates into CSVDGGSTYEQYF.

This sequence joins TRBV7-3 and TRBJ2-1; TRBD2 aligns across 11 bases. This CDR3 is 15 amino acids long. From germline, CDR1 is SGHTA and CDR2 FQGTGA. Germline trimming cut 5 bases from V and 9 bases from J; bases unmatched to any gene: 9. The CDR3 DNA reads as TGTGCCAGCAGCGTGGGTACTAGCGGGGGTTCTGAGCAGTTCTTC. Encoded protein: CASSVGTSGGSEQFF.

The gene calls are TRBV6-5 and TRBJ2-7, with D possibly matching TRBD2 (6 bases). The ends were cut back, 6 bases at V and 3 bases at J, with 12 bases in the middle. Germline CDR1 MNHEY, CDR2 SVGAGI. This CDR3 has 13 residues. The CDR3 sequence is CASSFGGGYEQYF. The CDR3 coding sequence is TGTGCCAGCAGCTTCGGGGGAGGCTACGAGCAGTACTTC.

The chain employs TRBV5-8 and TRBJ2-1; 7 bases are shared with TRBD1. Germline V gene data show CDR1 as SGHTS and CDR2 as YDEGEE. The V segment lost 0 bases and the J segment 1 base; nucleotides outside the gene matches: 1. This CDR3 region has 15 residues. The CDR3, as DNA: TGTGCCAGCAGCTTGGGACAGGGTTCCTACAATGAGCAGTTCTTC. This sequence encodes CASSLGQGSYNEQFF.